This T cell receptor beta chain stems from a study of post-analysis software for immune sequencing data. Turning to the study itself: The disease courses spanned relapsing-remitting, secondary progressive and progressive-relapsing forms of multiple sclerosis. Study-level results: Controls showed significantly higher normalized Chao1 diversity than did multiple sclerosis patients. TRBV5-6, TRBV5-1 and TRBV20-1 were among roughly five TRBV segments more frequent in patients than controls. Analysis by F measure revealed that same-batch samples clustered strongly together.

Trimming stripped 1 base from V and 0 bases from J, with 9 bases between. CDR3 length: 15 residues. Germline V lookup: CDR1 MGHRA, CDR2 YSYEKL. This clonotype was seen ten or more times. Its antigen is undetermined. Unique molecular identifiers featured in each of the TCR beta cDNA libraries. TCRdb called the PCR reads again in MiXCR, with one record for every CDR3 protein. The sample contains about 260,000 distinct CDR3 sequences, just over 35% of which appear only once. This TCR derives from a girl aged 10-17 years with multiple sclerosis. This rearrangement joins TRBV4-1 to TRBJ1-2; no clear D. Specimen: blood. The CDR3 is CASSQATQANYGYTF. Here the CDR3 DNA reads TGCGCCAGCAGCCAAGCGACACAAGCTAACTATGGCTACACCTTC.